This T cell receptor (beta chain) was identified in a study of CD8 T cells in ankylosing spondylitis. Study-wide points: Blood of patients with ankylosing spondylitis appeared to be characterized by a TCR beta motif of several highly homologous variants.

Via MiXCR, TCRdb re-called the 5' RACE reads, giving one row per CDR3 protein. The repertoire holds fewer than 650,000 distinct CDR3 sequences, roughly 13% seen once, with nearly 7% in the top ten. This clonotype was found a few times. Its target is unknown. Germline V gene sequence: CDR1 ENHRY, CDR2 SYGVKD. V was clipped by 4 bases and J by 5 bases, with 9 bases between them. The CDR3 extends over 13 amino acids. The specimen sequenced was blood, either unsorted or a sorted T cell fraction (not recorded which). The J gene is TRBJ1-5, the V gene TRBV10-3; D is perhaps TRBD1 (5 bases). The receptor was isolated from a male donor with ankylosing spondylitis. CDR3 region: CAISGQGDQPQHF. CDR3 nucleotide sequence: TGTGCCATCAGTGGTCAGGGCGATCAGCCCCAGCATTTT.